This T cell receptor (beta chain) originates from a study of T cells after somatic rescue of genetic block. The germline V gene has CDR1 LNHDA and CDR2 SQIVND (reference sequence). V lost 4 bases, J lost 4 bases, and 0 bases stayed unmatched. This CDR3 is 15 amino acids long. Assay: immunoSEQ multiplex PCR; the TCRdb copy retains only in-frame clones and omits some. This sample has about 52,000 clones, with around 96% found just once. The sequenced material came from peripheral blood mononuclear cells (PBMCs). This chain connects TRBV19 to TRBJ2-1; the match to TRBD2 covers 14 bases. This receptor was identified in a child less than two years old. CDR3 residues: CASSRLAGGYNEQFF. The CDR3 nucleotides read TGTGCCAGTAGTAGACTAGCGGGAGGGTACAATGAGCAGTTCTTC.